Shown below are 24 T cell receptor beta chains from a single sample sequenced in a study of early T cells in non-severe SARS-CoV-2 infection. TCRdb fed the 5' RACE reads into MiXCR, producing one record per CDR3 protein. The sample holds about 25,000 distinct CDR3 sequences; roughly 4.3% are singletons and the top ten take 11%. Sequencing was carried out using whole blood. The receptors come from an adult who was a healthcare worker with PCR-confirmed SARS-CoV-2 infection or an uninfected control (not recorded which).

This clonotype appeared many times. This rearrangement joins TRBV13 to TRBJ2-5, with D possibly TRBD2 on 5 matching bases. Between the trimmed V and J ends, which lost 5 bases and 4 bases, there was a span of 20 bases. Germline CDR1 reads PRHDT; CDR2 reads FYEKMQ (reference sequence). The CDR3 runs 16 residues. This CDR3 reads CASSTGGSVRPETQYF. As DNA, the CDR3 is TGTGCCAGCAGCACCGGAGGAAGCGTTCGACCAGAGACCCAGTACTTC.

This clonotype was recorded at least ten times. The chain couples TRBV6-5 to TRBJ1-1; D remains ambiguous. The CDR3 consists of 14 residues. Germline assignment: CDR1 MNHEY and CDR2 SVGAGI. Between the trimmed V and J ends, which lost 7 bases and 0 bases, there was a span of 12 bases. CDR3 nucleotide sequence: TGTGCCAGCATCCGCGGACGGATGAACACTGAAGCTTTCTTT. Protein: CASIRGRMNTEAFF.

This clonotype was counted ten times or more. The V gene is TRBV6-5, the J gene TRBJ2-1; 8 bases agree with TRBD1. The CDR3 runs 15 residues. V was clipped by 2 bases and J by 8 bases; unmatched bases: 8. CDR1 and CDR2 (germline): MNHEY, SVGAGI. CDR3 coding DNA: TGTGCCAGCAGTTACGGGCAGGGGGCGCCGGATGAGCAGTTCTTC. It encodes CASSYGQGAPDEQFF.

This clonotype was found many times. J is TRBJ2-2 and V is TRBV2, with TRBD1 as a possible D gene (5 bases). Germline values: CDR1 SNHLY, CDR2 FYNNEI. V lost 7 bases and J lost 6, with 15 bases in between. This CDR3 spans 14 amino acids. For the CDR3, the DNA is TGTGCCAGCAACCAGGACACAGGCGCCGGGGAGCTGTTTTTT. This translates into CASNQDTGAGELFF.

This clonotype was counted ten times or more. The chain uses TRBV13 and TRBJ2-1, with a possible D match to TRBD1 (5 bases). CDR3 length equals 17 residues. CDR1 is PRHDT and CDR2 is FYEKMQ in the germline V gene (reference sequence). Trimming cost V 3 bases and J 7 bases, with 22 bases left between them. The CDR3 coding sequence is TGTGCCAGCAGCTTTCGGGTTTTGGAGCAGGGAACTAATGAGCAGTTCTTC. It codes for CASSFRVLEQGTNEQFF.

Ten or more counts support this clonotype. The chain links TRBV12-3 or TRBV12-4 to TRBJ1-5; no clear D gene. CDR3 length equals 12 residues. V lost 5 bases, J lost 9 bases, and 11 bases lay in between. CDR3 residues: CASSPLHRPQHF. CDR3 nucleotide sequence: TGTGCCAGCAGTCCGCTACATAGGCCCCAGCATTTT.

In its sample, this clonotype was seen many times. CDR3 bases: TGCAGTGCTAGAGAGCTGACTAGCGGAGACTACAATGAGCAGTTCTTC. Its protein product is CSARELTSGDYNEQFF. This chain joins TRBV20-1 and TRBJ2-1, with 9 bases identical to TRBD2. The CDR3 has 16 residues. Trimming at V came to 0 bases and at J to 3 bases, leaving 6 bases not matched to a gene. Germline CDR1 is DFQATT and CDR2 is SNEGSKA (reference sequence).

This clonotype has ten or more counts. The junction does not match germline at one end; this may be a read error. The chain carries TRBV7-7 and TRBJ2-3; weak D call: TRBD2 (5 bases). The V gene's germline CDR1 is SSHAT and CDR2 FNYEAQ (reference sequence). This CDR3 is built from 16 residues. DNA of the CDR3: TGTGCTAGCAGCTTACTACCCCCGGGGATCGGAGATACGCAGTATTTT. This sequence encodes CASSLLPPGIGDTQYF.

The table lists this clonotype with many counts. This chain connects TRBV3-1 to TRBJ2-3; TRBD1 agrees at 7 bases. Trimming at V came to 2 bases and at J to 2 bases, leaving 13 bases not matched to a gene. The germline CDR1 and CDR2 sequences are LGHDT and YNNKEL (reference sequence). This CDR3 is 18 amino acids long. The CDR3 is CASSQRPQTGVHTDTQYF. The DNA for the CDR3 is TGTGCCAGCAGCCAAAGGCCCCAAACAGGGGTCCACACAGATACGCAGTATTTT.

This clonotype was recorded many times. In DNA form, the CDR3 reads TGTGCCAGCAGCATCACCTCCAGCAACCCCTATGGCTACACCTTC. Translated, it gives CASSITSSNPYGYTF. This rearrangement joins TRBV7-2 to TRBJ1-2; D unresolved. The CDR3 loop spans 15 amino acids. Germline V gene lookup returns CDR1 SGHTA and CDR2 FQGNSA. V was trimmed by 5 bases and J by 4 bases, leaving 17 bases between them.

This clonotype was seen many times. The chain combines TRBV6-1 with TRBJ2-7; the match to TRBD2 covers 8 bases. CDR1 MNHNS and CDR2 SASEGT come from the germline V gene. The CDR3 has 15 residues. After removal of 8 bases from V and 1 base from J, the junction contained 10 bases not matched to a gene. CDR3 loop: CASERGSSGSYEQYV. The CDR3 DNA follows: TGTGCCAGCGAACGAGGGTCTAGCGGGTCCTACGAGCAGTACGTC.

The chain employs TRBV28 and TRBJ2-7, with D tentatively TRBD1 (5 bases). The CDR3 consists of 11 residues. V lost 7 bases and J 2 bases, leaving 6 bases between the germline ends. CDR1 and CDR2 from the germline V gene are MDHEN and SYDVKM. DNA for the CDR3: TGTGCCAGCACAGGGCCCTACGAGCAGTACTTC. Translating gives CASTGPYEQYF.

The table lists this clonotype with a few counts. This CDR3 reads CASSRIRQGDYGYTF. The CDR3 DNA follows: TGTGCCAGCAGTCGTATTCGACAGGGCGACTATGGCTACACCTTC. This chain uses TRBV12-3 or TRBV12-4 with TRBJ1-2, with TRBD1 matching 7 bases. The CDR3 loop spans 15 amino acids. Losses at the gene ends were 5 bases for V and 3 bases for J; bases not matched to a gene: 9.

In its sample, this clonotype was seen many times. The CDR3 region is CASSFWVGFEYV. The CDR3 nucleotides read TGTGCCAGCAGCTTTTGGGTTGGATTCGAGTACGTC. The chain employs TRBV7-9 and TRBJ2-7; D is unresolved. There are 12 residues in the CDR3. Germline V gives CDR1 SEHNR, CDR2 FQNEAQ (reference sequence). Trimming took off 3 bases at V and 11 bases at J, with 14 bases between the two ends.

In this sample, this clonotype turned up many times. The chain has TRBV7-8 and TRBJ2-5; maybe TRBD1 (5 bases). This CDR3 is built from 14 residues. Trimming removed 5 bases from V and 0 bases from J, with 10 bases in between. Germline V gene lookup returns CDR1 SGHVS and CDR2 FQNEAQ. This chain's CDR3 is CASSPQEYQETQYF. The CDR3 DNA follows: TGTGCCAGCAGCCCACAGGAGTACCAAGAGACCCAGTACTTC.

This clonotype has a handful of counts. The gene calls are TRBV7-9 and TRBJ1-1; TRBD1 is a possible D gene (6 bases). The V end lost 5 bases, the J end lost 5 bases, and 12 bases lay between the germline ends. This CDR3 comprises 13 residues. Per germline, CDR1 SEHNR and CDR2 FQNEAQ (reference sequence). The CDR3 DNA is TGTGCCAGCAGCCCGGACAGTTGGACTGAAGCTTTCTTT. Translated, it gives CASSPDSWTEAFF.

This clonotype was picked up many times. The V gene is TRBV20-1, the J gene TRBJ1-2; 9 bases fit TRBD1. The CDR3 is 12 residues long. Per germline, CDR1 DFQATT and CDR2 SNEGSKA (reference sequence). The V gene end was trimmed by 6 bases and the J gene end by 8 bases; junction bases not matched to a gene: 7. The CDR3 DNA sequence: TGCAGTGCGAGACAGGGGGGAGAAGGCTACACCTTC. Its protein is CSARQGGEGYTF.

By proportion, this clonotype is medium-sized. The V call is TRBV6-4, the J call TRBJ2-3, with D unresolved. V dropped 2 bases and J dropped 0 bases, with 3 bases sitting between them. Germline assignment: CDR1 MRHNA and CDR2 SNTAGT. The CDR3 contains 13 residues. CDR3 in DNA: TGTGCCAGCAGTGACGGGAGCACAGATACGCAGTATTTT. This encodes CASSDGSTDTQYF.

This clonotype was observed many times. The V and J genes are TRBV29-1 and TRBJ2-7, with 8 bases fitting TRBD2. Looked up from germline, CDR1 is SQVTM and CDR2 is ANQGSEA. This CDR3 contains 15 residues. With 7 bases clipped from V and 0 bases from J, the junction kept 11 bases outside the gene matches. The CDR3 is CSGEEAGASSYEQYV. CDR3 nucleotide sequence: TGCAGCGGCGAAGAAGCGGGAGCCAGCTCCTACGAGCAGTACGTC.

This clonotype showed up many times. The V gene is TRBV6-6, the J gene TRBJ2-7; 10 bases fit TRBD1. The CDR3 has 16 amino acids. Trimming at V came to 6 bases and at J to 0 bases, leaving 8 bases not matched to a gene. Germline CDR1 MNHNY, CDR2 SVGAGI (reference sequence). CDR3 DNA: TGTGCCAGCAGGCCGAGGGGACAGGGGAGCTCCTACGAGCAGTACGTC. Translation gives CASRPRGQGSSYEQYV.

This clonotype was found many times. The genes are TRBV12-3 or TRBV12-4 and TRBJ1-1, with D unclear. Trimming removed 5 bases from V and 1 base from J, with 14 bases in between. There are 15 residues in the CDR3. The DNA of the CDR3 is TGTGCCAGCAGTACAGACCGCCCGCCGAACACTGAAGCTTTCTTT. The encoded protein is CASSTDRPPNTEAFF.

There are a few counts of this clonotype. The chain employs TRBV29-1 and TRBJ2-1; TRBD2 aligns across 13 bases. This CDR3 is 16 amino acids long. V shed 4 bases and J 5 bases; nucleotides not matched to a gene: 8. The germline gives CDR1 SQVTM, CDR2 ANQGSEA. Here the CDR3 reads CSVGKLAGGIHNEQFF. CDR3 sequence (DNA): TGCAGCGTTGGCAAACTAGCGGGAGGGATTCACAATGAGCAGTTCTTC.

This clonotype was seen only a few times. At one boundary the junction diverges from the germline segment, which might be a read error. The CDR3 region has the DNA TGTGCCACCTCGAACGGCGGCTACTCTGAAAACACCATATATTTT. It specifies CATSNGGYSENTIYF. The chain employs TRBV12-3 or TRBV12-4 and TRBJ1-3; D remains ambiguous. The CDR3 loop spans 15 amino acids.

This clonotype was counted at least ten times. The chain carries TRBV29-1 and TRBJ2-1; TRBD2 matches at 7 bases. The germline CDR1 and CDR2 sequences are SQVTM and ANQGSEA. CDR3 length: 15 amino acids. J was trimmed by 4 bases and V by 4 bases; bases with no gene match: 10. The CDR3 region has the DNA TGCAGCGTTGGACCAAGCGGGGATATATACAATGAGCAGTTCTTC. It yields the protein CSVGPSGDIYNEQFF.